The subject of this entry is one T cell receptor (beta chain). The antigen is undetermined. The read is 3 residues too short to cover the CDR3 end, so that end is filled in from the germline J gene. Assay used: immunoSEQ multiplex PCR; TCRdb lists only in-frame clones, some missing. Observed in the sample are about 32,000 clones, none of them singletons. These data are taken from a study of T cell clonality in common variable immunodeficiency. Study observations and caveats: Authors noted CVID clonality's cause needs subpopulation repertoire sequencing. In common variable immunodeficiency, TCR beta chains reportedly carried fewer deletions and N-nucleotide insertions. CVID subjects showed higher TCRbeta clonality than healthy controls.

For at least one year, all CVID subjects received replacement immunoglobulin. This CDR3 spans 13 amino acids. The ends were cut back, 8 bases at V and 6 bases at J, with 14 bases in the middle. CDR1 LNHDA and CDR2 SQIVND come from the germline V gene (reference sequence). The chain has TRBV19 and TRBJ1-5; a possible D gene is TRBD1 (5 bases). This receptor was taken from a human donor with common variable immunodeficiency. Specimen: peripheral blood mononuclear cells. This CDR3 is CASWVGPPQPQHF. CDR3 DNA, as far as it was read: TGTGCCAGTTGGGTGGGGCCCCCTCAGCCC.